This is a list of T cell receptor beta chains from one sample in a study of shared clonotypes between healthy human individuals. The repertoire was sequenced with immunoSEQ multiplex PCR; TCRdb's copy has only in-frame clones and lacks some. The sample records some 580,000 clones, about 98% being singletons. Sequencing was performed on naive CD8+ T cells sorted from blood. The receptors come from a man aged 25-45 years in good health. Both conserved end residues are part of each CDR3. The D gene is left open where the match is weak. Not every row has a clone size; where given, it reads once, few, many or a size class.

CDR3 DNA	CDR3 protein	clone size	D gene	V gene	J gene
TGCAGCGTTGAAGATCTCGGAGATGAGCAGTTCTTC	CSVEDLGDEQFF	.	.	TRBV29-1	TRBJ2-1
TGTGCCAGCAGAACCGGACAGGGGGTACTAGTTGAGACCCAGTACTTC	CASRTGQGVLVETQYF	.	TRBD1	TRBV5-5	TRBJ2-5
TGCGCCAGCAGCTACACTAGCGGGACCCACAATGAGCAGTTCTTC	CASSYTSGTHNEQFF	.	TRBD2	TRBV4-3	TRBJ2-1
TGTGCCACCAGCAGAGATGGGTGGGCAGAAGCAGATACGCAGTATTTT	CATSRDGWAEADTQYF	once	.	TRBV15	TRBJ2-3
TGCGCCAGCAGCCAGGAAGGGACTAGCGGGAGTTACGAGCAGTACTTC	CASSQEGTSGSYEQYF	.	TRBD2	TRBV4-3	TRBJ2-7
TGTGCCAGCAGCCCGTTTATCCGATACGAGCAGTACTTC	CASSPFIRYEQYF	.	.	TRBV11-2	TRBJ2-7
TGTGCCAGCAGAGGGAGACGCTACGAGCAGTACTTC	CASRGRRYEQYF	.	.	TRBV2	TRBJ2-7
TGTGCCAGCAGCTTAACAGGGGGATTAAGGAACACTGAAGCTTTCTTT	CASSLTGGLRNTEAFF	.	TRBD1	TRBV7-6	TRBJ1-1
TGCGCCAGCAGCTTTATGTCTCCGGGAGTTGAGACCCAGTACTTC	CASSFMSPGVETQYF	.	.	TRBV5-1	TRBJ2-5
TGTGCCAGCACCCCCTGGGCTAGCGGAACCAGGAGAGAGCAGTACTTC	CASTPWASGTRREQYF	.	TRBD2	TRBV28	TRBJ2-7
TGTGCCAGCAGCCCGGGACAGAACACTGAAGCTTTCTTT	CASSPGQNTEAFF	.	.	TRBV6-6	TRBJ1-1
TGTGCCAGCAGTTTATTAGCCAGGGTGGACTATGGCTACACCTTC	CASSLLARVDYGYTF	.	.	TRBV28	TRBJ1-2
TGCGCCAGCAGATCCCCCGGACACGGACCCTACGAGCAGTACTTC	CASRSPGHGPYEQYF	.	.	TRBV5-1	TRBJ2-7
TGTGCCACCGGCGGGACAGGCATGAACACTGAAGCTTTCTTT	CATGGTGMNTEAFF	.	TRBD1	TRBV15	TRBJ1-1
TGTGCCAGCGGGCCATCCCAGGCCTACGAGCAGTACTTC	CASGPSQAYEQYF	.	.	TRBV9	TRBJ2-7
TGTGCCAGCAGTGAAGCGCGGGACCTTCCTTCGTACGAGCAGTACTTC	CASSEARDLPSYEQYF	once	.	TRBV6-1	TRBJ2-7
TGTGCCAGCAGCTTACCGGGGTACTCCTACAATGAGCAGTTCTTC	CASSLPGYSYNEQFF	.	.	TRBV7-9	TRBJ2-1
TGCGCCAGCAGCCCCGGACAGAACACTGAAGCTTTCTTT	CASSPGQNTEAFF	.	.	TRBV5-1	TRBJ1-1
TGTGCCAGCAGGCTTGGGGACAGCCCCTACGAGCAGTACTTC	CASRLGDSPYEQYF	once	TRBD1	TRBV7-2	TRBJ2-7
TGTGCCAGCAGCCAATTGACAGGGATCGGGGACATTCAGTACTTC	CASSQLTGIGDIQYF	.	TRBD1	TRBV7-9	TRBJ2-4
TGTGCCAGCAGCTCTAATAGGGGGCTTATCGAGCAGTACTTC	CASSSNRGLIEQYF	.	TRBD1	TRBV11-2	TRBJ2-7
TGTGCCATCAGTGAGTCGGACACCTCCTTCTCCTACGAGCAGTACTTC	CAISESDTSFSYEQYF	.	.	TRBV10-3	TRBJ2-7
TGCGCCAGCAGCCAAGATCTAGGCCAGCAAGAGACCCAGTACTTC	CASSQDLGQQETQYF	once	.	TRBV4-1	TRBJ2-5
TGTGCCAGCAGCTTAGGACAGGCGCGCACAGATACGCAGTATTTT	CASSLGQARTDTQYF	.	.	TRBV7-9	TRBJ2-3
TGTGCCAGCAGCTTGATCCTAGCGGGAGGGGCCTACAATGAGCAGTTCTTC	CASSLILAGGAYNEQFF	.	TRBD2	TRBV5-4	TRBJ2-1
TGTGCCAGCAGCTTAGAGGTCGTAGTTACGCAGTATTTT	CASSLEVVVTQYF	.	.	TRBV7-2	TRBJ2-3
TGCGCCAGCAGCGGGACAGGGGTCACCGGGGAGCTGTTTTTT	CASSGTGVTGELFF	.	TRBD1	TRBV5-1	TRBJ2-2